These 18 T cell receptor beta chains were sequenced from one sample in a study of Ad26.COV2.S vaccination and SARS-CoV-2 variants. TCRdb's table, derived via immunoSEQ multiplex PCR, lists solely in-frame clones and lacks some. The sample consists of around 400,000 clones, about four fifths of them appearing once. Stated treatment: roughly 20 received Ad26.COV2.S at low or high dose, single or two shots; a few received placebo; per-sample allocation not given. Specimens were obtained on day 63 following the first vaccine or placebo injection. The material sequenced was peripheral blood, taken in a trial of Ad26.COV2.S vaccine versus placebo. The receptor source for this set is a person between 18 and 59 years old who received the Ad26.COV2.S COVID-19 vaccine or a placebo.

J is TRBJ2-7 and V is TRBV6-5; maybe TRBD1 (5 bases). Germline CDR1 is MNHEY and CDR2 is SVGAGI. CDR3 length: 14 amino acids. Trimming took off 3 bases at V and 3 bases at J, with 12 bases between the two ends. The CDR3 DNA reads TGTGCCAGCAGTTATGGGGCAGAACTCTACGAGCAGTACTTC. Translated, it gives CASSYGAELYEQYF.

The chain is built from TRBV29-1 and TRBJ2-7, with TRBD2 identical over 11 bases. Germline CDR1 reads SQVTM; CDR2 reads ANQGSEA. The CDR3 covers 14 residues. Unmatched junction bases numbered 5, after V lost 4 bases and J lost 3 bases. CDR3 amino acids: CSVVLAGGLYEQYF. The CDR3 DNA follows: TGCAGCGTTGTCCTAGCGGGGGGACTCTACGAGCAGTACTTC.

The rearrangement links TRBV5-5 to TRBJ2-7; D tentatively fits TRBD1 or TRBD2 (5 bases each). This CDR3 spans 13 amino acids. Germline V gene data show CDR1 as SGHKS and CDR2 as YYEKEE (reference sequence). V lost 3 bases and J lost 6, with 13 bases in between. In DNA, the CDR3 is TGTGCCAGCAGCTCGGGGCTAGGCGGCGAGCAGTACTTC. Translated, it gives CASSSGLGGEQYF.

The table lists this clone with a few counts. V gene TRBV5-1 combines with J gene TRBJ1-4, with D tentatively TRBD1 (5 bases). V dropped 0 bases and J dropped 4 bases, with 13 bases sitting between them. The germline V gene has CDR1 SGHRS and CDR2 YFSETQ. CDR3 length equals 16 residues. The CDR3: CASSLGVGGFNEKLFF. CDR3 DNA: TGCGCCAGCAGCTTGGGCGTCGGGGGATTTAATGAAAAACTGTTTTTT.

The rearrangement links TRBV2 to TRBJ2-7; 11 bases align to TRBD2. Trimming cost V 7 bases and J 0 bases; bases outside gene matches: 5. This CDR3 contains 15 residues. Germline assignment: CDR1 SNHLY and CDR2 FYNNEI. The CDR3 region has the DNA TGTGCCAGCACTTTGGGACTAGCGGACTCCTACGAGCAGTACTTC. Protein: CASTLGLADSYEQYF.

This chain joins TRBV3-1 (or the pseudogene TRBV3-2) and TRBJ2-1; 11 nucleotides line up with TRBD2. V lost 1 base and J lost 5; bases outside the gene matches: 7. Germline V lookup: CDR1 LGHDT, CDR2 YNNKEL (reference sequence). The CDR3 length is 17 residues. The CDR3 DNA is TGTGCCAGCAGCCAAGCGTTAACTAGCGGGAGTCACAATGAGCAGTTCTTC. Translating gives CASSQALTSGSHNEQFF.

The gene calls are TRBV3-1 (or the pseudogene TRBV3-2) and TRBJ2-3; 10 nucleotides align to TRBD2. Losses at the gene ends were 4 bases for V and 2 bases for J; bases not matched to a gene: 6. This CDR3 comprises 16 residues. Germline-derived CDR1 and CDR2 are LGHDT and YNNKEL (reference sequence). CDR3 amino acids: CASSLIAGGTTDTQYF. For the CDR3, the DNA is TGTGCCAGCAGCCTTATAGCGGGGGGCACCACAGATACGCAGTATTTT.

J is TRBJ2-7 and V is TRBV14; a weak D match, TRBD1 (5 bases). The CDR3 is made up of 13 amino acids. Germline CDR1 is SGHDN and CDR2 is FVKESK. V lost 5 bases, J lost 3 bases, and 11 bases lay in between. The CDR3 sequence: CASSLGHFYEQYF. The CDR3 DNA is TGTGCCAGCAGCTTGGGGCATTTCTACGAGCAGTACTTC.

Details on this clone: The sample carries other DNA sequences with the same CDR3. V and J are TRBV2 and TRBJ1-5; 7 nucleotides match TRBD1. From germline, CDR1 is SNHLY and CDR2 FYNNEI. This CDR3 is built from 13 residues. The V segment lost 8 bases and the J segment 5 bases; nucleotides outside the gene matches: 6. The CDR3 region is CASRDRGYQPQHF. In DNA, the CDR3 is TGTGCCAGCCGGGACAGAGGCTATCAGCCCCAGCATTTT.

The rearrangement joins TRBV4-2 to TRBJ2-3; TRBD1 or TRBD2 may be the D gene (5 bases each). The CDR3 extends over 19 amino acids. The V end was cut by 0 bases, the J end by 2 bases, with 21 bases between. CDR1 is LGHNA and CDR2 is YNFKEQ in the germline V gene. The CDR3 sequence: CASSQDGDMPGRYTDTQYF. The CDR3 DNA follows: TGTGCCAGCAGCCAAGACGGGGATATGCCGGGACGATACACAGATACGCAGTATTTT.

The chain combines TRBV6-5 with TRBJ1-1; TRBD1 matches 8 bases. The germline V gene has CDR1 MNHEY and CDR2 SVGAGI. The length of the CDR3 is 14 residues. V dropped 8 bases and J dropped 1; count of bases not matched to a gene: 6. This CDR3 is CASGLTGGNTEAFF. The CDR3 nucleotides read TGTGCCAGCGGACTAACAGGGGGGAACACTGAAGCTTTCTTT.

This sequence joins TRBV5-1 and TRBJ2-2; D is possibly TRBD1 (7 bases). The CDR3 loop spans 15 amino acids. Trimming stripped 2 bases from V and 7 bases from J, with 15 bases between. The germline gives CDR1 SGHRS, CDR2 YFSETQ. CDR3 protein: CASSFPGTAGGELFF. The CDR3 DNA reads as TGCGCCAGCAGCTTCCCCGGGACAGCGGGCGGGGAGCTGTTTTTT.

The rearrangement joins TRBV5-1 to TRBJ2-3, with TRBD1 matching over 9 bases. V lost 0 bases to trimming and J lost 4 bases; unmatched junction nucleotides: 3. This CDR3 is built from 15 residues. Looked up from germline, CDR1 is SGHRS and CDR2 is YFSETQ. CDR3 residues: CASSLGQGGPDTQYF. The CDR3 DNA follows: TGCGCCAGCAGCTTGGGACAGGGGGGTCCAGATACGCAGTATTTT.

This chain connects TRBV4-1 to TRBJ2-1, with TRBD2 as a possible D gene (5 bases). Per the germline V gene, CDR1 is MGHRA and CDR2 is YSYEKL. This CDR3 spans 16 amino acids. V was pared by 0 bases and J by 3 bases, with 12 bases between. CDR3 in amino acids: CASSQDIGLDYNEQFF. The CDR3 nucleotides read TGCGCCAGCAGCCAAGATATAGGACTGGACTACAATGAGCAGTTCTTC.

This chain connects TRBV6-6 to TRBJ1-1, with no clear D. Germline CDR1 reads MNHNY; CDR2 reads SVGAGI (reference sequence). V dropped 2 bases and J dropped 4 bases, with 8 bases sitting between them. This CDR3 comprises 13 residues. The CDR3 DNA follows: TGTGCCAGCAGTTACGGAGGGCCCACTGAAGCTTTCTTT. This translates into CASSYGGPTEAFF.

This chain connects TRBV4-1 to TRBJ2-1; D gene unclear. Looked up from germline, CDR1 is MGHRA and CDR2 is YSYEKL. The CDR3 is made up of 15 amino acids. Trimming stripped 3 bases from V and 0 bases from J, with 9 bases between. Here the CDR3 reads CASSQLTSSYNEQFF. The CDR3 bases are TGCGCCAGCAGCCAGTTGACGAGCTCCTACAATGAGCAGTTCTTC.

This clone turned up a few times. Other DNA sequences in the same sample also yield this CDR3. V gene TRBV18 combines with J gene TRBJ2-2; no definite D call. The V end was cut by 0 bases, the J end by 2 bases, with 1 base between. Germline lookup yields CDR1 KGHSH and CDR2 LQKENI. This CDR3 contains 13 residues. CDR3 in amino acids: CASSPPNTGELFF. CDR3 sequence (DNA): TGTGCCAGCTCACCACCAAACACCGGGGAGCTGTTTTTT.

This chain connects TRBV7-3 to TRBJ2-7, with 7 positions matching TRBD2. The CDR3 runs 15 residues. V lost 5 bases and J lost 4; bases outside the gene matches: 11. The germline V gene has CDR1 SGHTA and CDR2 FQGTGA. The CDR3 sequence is CASSPTAGEWYEQYF. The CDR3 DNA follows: TGTGCCAGCAGCCCTACGGCGGGAGAGTGGTACGAGCAGTACTTC.